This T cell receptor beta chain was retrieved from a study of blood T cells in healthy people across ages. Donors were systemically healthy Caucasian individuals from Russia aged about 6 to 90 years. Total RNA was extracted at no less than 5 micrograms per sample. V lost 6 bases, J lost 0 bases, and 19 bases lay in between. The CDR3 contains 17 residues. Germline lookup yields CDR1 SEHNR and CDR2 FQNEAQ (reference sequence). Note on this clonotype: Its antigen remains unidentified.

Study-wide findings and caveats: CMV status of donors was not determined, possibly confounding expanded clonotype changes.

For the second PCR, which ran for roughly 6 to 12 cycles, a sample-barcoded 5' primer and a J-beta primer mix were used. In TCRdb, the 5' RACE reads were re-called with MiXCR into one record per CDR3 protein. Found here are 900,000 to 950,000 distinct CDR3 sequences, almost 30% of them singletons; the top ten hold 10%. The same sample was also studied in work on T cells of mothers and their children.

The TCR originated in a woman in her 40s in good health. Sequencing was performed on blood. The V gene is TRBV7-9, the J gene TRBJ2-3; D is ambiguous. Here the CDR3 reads CASSTPSRVSSTDTQYF. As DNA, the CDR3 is TGTGCCAGCAGTACGCCCAGTCGCGTCTCTAGCACAGATACGCAGTATTTT.